These 16 T cell receptor beta chains were all obtained from the same sample, sequenced in a study of T cell changes during pregnancy in multiple sclerosis. Sequencing was performed with immunoSEQ multiplex PCR; in TCRdb, only in-frame clones are kept and a portion is missing. Here the sample spans under 80,000 clones, approximately 94% being singletons. The sequencing here drew on peripheral blood, taken in the third trimester of pregnancy. Receptors were obtained from a female donor with multiple sclerosis, enrolled in a pregnancy study.

This clone has only one observation. V and J are TRBV7-9 and TRBJ2-1; 15 bases align to TRBD2. Germline CDR1 SEHNR, CDR2 FQNEAQ (reference sequence). J was trimmed by 9 bases and V by 5 bases; bases with no gene match: 8. CDR3 length: 16 residues. CDR3 in DNA: TGTGCCAGCAGCCAAAGGCCGGGACTAGCGGGGGGTGAGCAGTTCTTC. It yields the protein CASSQRPGLAGGEQFF.

The rearrangement uses TRBV27 and TRBJ2-2; D is unclear. The CDR3 consists of 15 residues. With 4 bases removed from V and 6 bases from J, the gap between germline ends came to 15 bases. Germline V gene data show CDR1 as MNHEY and CDR2 as SMNVEV (reference sequence). CDR3 bases: TGTGCCAGCAGTTACACTCGAACAAGCGCCGGGGAGCTGTTTTTT. Its protein is CASSYTRTSAGELFF.

This rearrangement joins TRBV7-9 to TRBJ2-1; D is perhaps TRBD2 (6 bases). Germline V gives CDR1 SEHNR, CDR2 FQNEAQ (reference sequence). The CDR3 extends over 12 amino acids. V gave up 5 bases and J gave up 10 bases, with 12 bases separating them. The CDR3 reads CASSRDFGEQFF. The CDR3 DNA reads TGTGCCAGCAGCCGGGACTTCGGGGAGCAGTTCTTC.

This clone was counted a few times. The CDR3 reads CASSLSGTGSNYGYTF. CDR3 nucleotide sequence: TGTGCCAGTAGCCTTTCGGGGACAGGCAGTAACTATGGCTACACCTTC. V gene TRBV19 combines with J gene TRBJ1-2; 8 nucleotides match TRBD1. CDR1 is LNHDA and CDR2 is SQIVND in the germline V gene (reference sequence). The CDR3 runs 16 residues. V dropped 6 bases and J dropped 1; count of bases not matched to a gene: 10.

This chain joins TRBV15 and TRBJ1-5, with 7 nucleotides matching TRBD1. Trimming removed 1 base from V and 4 bases from J; junction bases left unmatched: 13. The CDR3 extends over 18 amino acids. Per germline, CDR1 LNHNV and CDR2 YYDKDF (reference sequence). The CDR3 is CATSRADGAGGSNQPQHF. CDR3 bases: TGTGCCACCAGCAGAGCCGATGGGGCAGGGGGAAGTAATCAGCCCCAGCATTTT.

The chain joins TRBV29-1 to TRBJ2-7, with 11 bases lining up with TRBD1. This CDR3 comprises 14 residues. CDR1 is SQVTM, CDR2 ANQGSEA, per germline. The trim removed 4 bases at V and 5 bases at J, leaving 7 bases unmatched. The CDR3 region is CSVGGQGAFNEQYF. CDR3 bases: TGCAGCGTTGGAGGACAGGGGGCATTCAACGAGCAGTACTTC.

The chain joins TRBV4-3 to TRBJ2-2; D gene ambiguous. The CDR3 has 17 residues. Germline V gives CDR1 LGHNA, CDR2 YSLEER. Trimming removed 0 bases from V and 0 bases from J, with 11 bases in between. The CDR3 reads CASSQDPGSTNTGELFF. The CDR3, as DNA: TGCGCCAGCAGCCAAGATCCAGGCAGCACGAACACCGGGGAGCTGTTTTTT.

This clone was observed a few times. The chain has TRBV19 and TRBJ1-5; TRBD1 matches at 8 bases. Trimming took 6 bases from V and 2 from J; bases not matched to a gene: 6. This CDR3 has 15 amino acids. From germline, CDR1 is LNHDA and CDR2 SQIVND (reference sequence). The CDR3 sequence is CASSQTGVGNQPQHF. CDR3 nucleotides: TGTGCCAGTAGCCAGACAGGGGTGGGCAATCAGCCCCAGCATTTT.

V gene TRBV19 combines with J gene TRBJ1-1; D unclear. CDR3 length equals 11 residues. Germline CDR1 reads LNHDA; CDR2 reads SQIVND (reference sequence). V gave up 4 bases and J gave up 5 bases, with 5 bases separating them. CDR3 residues: CASSTVTEAFF. Here the CDR3 DNA reads TGTGCCAGTAGTACGGTAACTGAAGCTTTCTTT.

The rearrangement uses TRBV7-2 and TRBJ1-5; 9 bases are a match to TRBD1. Germline V gene lookup returns CDR1 SGHTA and CDR2 FQGNSA. V lost 5 bases, J lost 7 bases, and 9 bases stayed unmatched. The CDR3 contains 15 residues. CDR3 DNA: TGTGCCAGCAGCCCGATGGACAGGGGCGGGCAGCCCCAGCATTTT. This gives the protein CASSPMDRGGQPQHF.

The rearrangement uses TRBV7-8 and TRBJ1-3; D is unclear. Germline values: CDR1 SGHVS, CDR2 FQNEAQ. V was trimmed by 3 bases and J by 16 bases, leaving 13 bases between them. CDR3 size: 11 residues. CDR3 DNA sequence: TGTGCCAGCAGCTTCGGTAATCACTGCTATTTT. It is translated as CASSFGNHCYF.

In DNA, the CDR3 is TGTGCCAGCAGCTTAGAGCAGGGGTTTTCCTACGAGCAGTACTTC. Its translation: CASSLEQGFSYEQYF. J is TRBJ2-7 and V is TRBV7-6; D possibly corresponds to TRBD1 (6 bases). V shed 1 base and J shed 1 base, with 11 bases lying between them. The CDR3 loop spans 15 amino acids. Looked up from germline, CDR1 is SGHVS and CDR2 is FNYEAQ.

This clone is a singleton in its sample. One end of the junction varies from germline; a read error may be responsible. The rearrangement joins TRBV7-7 to TRBJ2-3; 10 positions match TRBD1. Germline V CDR1 and CDR2: SSHAT, FNYEAQ (reference sequence). CDR3 length: 15 residues. The CDR3 DNA sequence: TGTGCTAGCAGCCGAGGGACAGGGGGCACAGATACGCAGTATTTT. Translating gives CASSRGTGGTDTQYF.

The rearrangement joins TRBV11-2 to TRBJ2-5; maybe TRBD2 (6 bases). The CDR3 sequence is 16 residues long. V lost 1 base and J 5 bases, leaving 17 bases between the germline ends. Looked up from germline, CDR1 is SGHAT and CDR2 is FQNNGV. The DNA for the CDR3 is TGTGCCAGCAGCTTAGGGCGGGGCAGGGCGGACGAGACCCAGTACTTC. It yields the protein CASSLGRGRADETQYF.

The chain joins TRBV11-2 to TRBJ1-2; 9 nucleotides match TRBD1. The CDR3 spans 15 residues. The germline CDR1 and CDR2 sequences are SGHAT and FQNNGV. Trimming took 5 bases from V and 4 from J; bases not matched to a gene: 8. The CDR3 is CASSRPGTGSYGYTF. In DNA form, the CDR3 reads TGTGCCAGCAGCCGTCCCGGGACAGGGAGCTATGGCTACACCTTC.

The chain is built from TRBV4-3 and TRBJ2-2; D is ambiguous. CDR1 is LGHNA, CDR2 YSLEER, per germline. V was trimmed by 3 bases and J by 8 bases, leaving 4 bases between them. The CDR3 loop spans 11 amino acids. CDR3 amino acids: CASSHEGELFF. In nucleotides, the CDR3 is TGCGCCAGCAGCCACGAGGGGGAGCTGTTTTTT.